The 3 T cell receptor beta chains below come from one sample, sequenced in a study of chemoradiotherapy in HPV16-positive cancers. TCRdb's copy holds only in-frame clones and misses some; the assay was immunoSEQ multiplex PCR. Among 25,000 to 30,000 clones listed, approximately 92% were seen once. The source material was blood, sampled from a patient who underwent chemoradiotherapy. The receptors originated from a human donor with HPV-associated anogenital cancer.

V gene TRBV19 combines with J gene TRBJ1-2; 7 bases map to TRBD1. Per the germline V gene, CDR1 is LNHDA and CDR2 is SQIVND (reference sequence). V shed 5 bases and J 8 bases; nucleotides not matched to a gene: 11. CDR3 length equals 14 residues. The CDR3 protein is CASSFRDSSRGYTF. The CDR3 region has the DNA TGTGCCAGTAGTTTCCGGGACAGTAGCAGGGGCTACACCTTC.

The genes are TRBV6-5 and TRBJ2-5; maybe TRBD1 (5 bases). This CDR3 region has 15 residues. The V gene's germline CDR1 is MNHEY and CDR2 SVGAGI. Trimming removed 6 bases from V and 0 bases from J, with 14 bases in between. The CDR3 nucleotides are TGTGCCAGCAGCCGCCTGCCAGGGTACCAAGAGACCCAGTACTTC. Protein product: CASSRLPGYQETQYF.

The gene calls are TRBV30 and TRBJ1-2; D ambiguous. V lost 2 bases to trimming and J lost 1 base, with 8 bases between them. Germline CDR1 GTSNPN, CDR2 SVGIG (reference sequence). The CDR3 has 13 amino acids. CDR3 in amino acids: CAWSRTFNYGYTF. In nucleotides, the CDR3 is TGTGCCTGGAGTCGGACGTTTAACTATGGCTACACCTTC.